This T cell receptor (beta chain) derives from a study of T cells in Graves' hyperthyroidism and ophthalmopathy. Based on clinical symptoms, serum thyroxine and TRAb, thyroid ultrasound and orbital computed tomography, diagnoses were reached. Source material for PBMCs was about 11 ml fresh peripheral blood. Amplified TCR beta CDR3 regions derived from RNA transcripts. First-round RT-PCR with HTBI primers amplified the TCR CDR3 region. TCRdb ran MiXCR on the multiplex PCR reads and lists one entry per CDR3 protein. The table has around 600,000 distinct CDR3 sequences, roughly 15% seen once. This clonotype appeared many times. The specimen was blood. The TCR comes from a woman aged 50 to 60 with Graves' ophthalmopathy.

The CDR3 reads CSARVMFGQAIYNEQFF. DNA of the CDR3: TGCAGTGCTAGAGTCATGTTCGGACAGGCGATATACAATGAGCAGTTCTTC. The chain is built from TRBV20-1 and TRBJ2-1; TRBD1 matches at 7 bases. Looked up from germline, CDR1 is DFQATT and CDR2 is SNEGSKA (reference sequence). With V trimmed by 1 base and J by 4 bases, 13 bases remained unmatched. This CDR3 is 17 amino acids long.